This T cell receptor (beta chain) was captured by sequencing in a study of blood T cell repertoires in COVID-19. Study details: The United States, Italy and Spain provided the acute and convalescent COVID-19 samples. PBMCs, B-cell-depleted T cells, or T cells provided the cDNA or gDNA that made up the material.

In the authors' workflow: Reference gene primer amplification gave estimated nucleated cell counts. Here immunoSEQ multiplex PCR was the method, and the copy in TCRdb shows in-frame clones only, minus some. That table is the source of V, J and clone size, and D and trimming were worked out from the DNA. The data show about 290,000 clones, around 86% seen once. The V end was cut by 5 bases, the J end by 1 base, with 14 bases between. CDR1 is MNHEY, CDR2 SVGAGI, per germline. The CDR3 is 15 residues long. The chain uses TRBV6-5 and TRBJ1-1, with TRBD1 as a possible D gene (6 bases). The material sequenced was peripheral blood. This clonotype was obtained from a woman under 40 with active or convalescent COVID-19. CDR3 in amino acids: CASSHPPGANTEAFF. DNA of the CDR3: TGTGCCAGCAGTCACCCCCCAGGGGCGAACACTGAAGCTTTCTTT.